This T cell receptor (beta chain) was documented in a study of shared clonotypes between healthy human individuals. Overall study: The people who gave samples were two women and three men aged 18 to 49.

Naive CD8 cells were CD45RO-negative, positively selected for CCR7, excluding terminally differentiated effector memory CD45RA+ cells. In this sample, this clone turned up a few times. This CDR3 has 14 amino acids. Trimming removed 5 bases at V and 7 bases at J, with 17 bases between. Germline values: CDR1 SGHRS, CDR2 YFSETQ. Only in-frame clones appear in the TCRdb table, and some are missing; sequencing was by immunoSEQ multiplex PCR. The sample carries just over 2,000,000 clones, around 96% recorded once. The TCR comes from a man between 18 and 29 years old in good health. This chain connects TRBV5-1 to TRBJ2-3; D possibly corresponds to TRBD1 (5 bases). Sequencing was carried out using naive CD8+ T cells sorted from blood. Written as DNA, the CDR3 is TGCGCCAGCAGTCCCGGTTCAGGGCGGAATACGCAGTATTTT. This sequence encodes CASSPGSGRNTQYF.